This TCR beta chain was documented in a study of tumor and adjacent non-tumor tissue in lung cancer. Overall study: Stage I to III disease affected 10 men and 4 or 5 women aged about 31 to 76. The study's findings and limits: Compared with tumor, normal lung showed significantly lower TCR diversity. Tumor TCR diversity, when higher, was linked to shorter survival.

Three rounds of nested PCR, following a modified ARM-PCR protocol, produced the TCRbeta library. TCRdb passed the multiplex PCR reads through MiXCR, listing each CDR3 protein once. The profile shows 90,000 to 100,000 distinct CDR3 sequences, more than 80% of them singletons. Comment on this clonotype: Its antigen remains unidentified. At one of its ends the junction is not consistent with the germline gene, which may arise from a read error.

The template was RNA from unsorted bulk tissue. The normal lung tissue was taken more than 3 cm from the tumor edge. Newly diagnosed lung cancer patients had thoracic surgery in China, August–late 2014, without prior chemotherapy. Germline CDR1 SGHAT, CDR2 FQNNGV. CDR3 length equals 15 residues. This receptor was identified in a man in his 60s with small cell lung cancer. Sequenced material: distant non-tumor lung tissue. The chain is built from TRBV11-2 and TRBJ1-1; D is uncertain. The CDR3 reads CTSNLNSGGITEAFF. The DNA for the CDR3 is TGTACCAGCAACTTAAATTCGGGCGGTATCACTGAAGCTTTCTTT. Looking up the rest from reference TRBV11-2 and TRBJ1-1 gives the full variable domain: EAGVAQSPRYKIIEKRQSVAFWCNPISGHATLYWYQQILGQGPKLLIQFQNNGVVDDSQLPKDRFSAERLKGVDSTLKIQPAKLEDSAVYLCTSNLNSGGITEAFFGQGTRLTVV.